The clone carrying this T cell receptor beta chain has a handful of counts. Repertoires were generated with immunoSEQ multiplex PCR, while TCRdb's copy carries only in-frame clones and drops some. This sample has about 150,000 clones, with around 91% found just once. The sample belongs to a study of blood T cell repertoires in COVID-19. For the study at large: Researchers got acute and convalescent COVID-19 samples from the United States, Italy and Spain. PBMCs, B-cell-depleted T cells, or T cells provided the cDNA or gDNA that made up the material.

Germline-derived CDR1 and CDR2 are LNHDA and SQIVND (reference sequence). The V end lost 6 bases, the J end lost 3 bases, and 9 bases lay between the germline ends. The CDR3 has 13 residues. The TCR was taken from a man aged 18-30 years with COVID-19, enrolled during active disease. The rearrangement uses TRBV19 and TRBJ1-5, with D unclear. What was sequenced was peripheral blood. The CDR3 sequence is CASRWQVNQPQHF. The CDR3 nucleotides read TGTGCCAGTAGGTGGCAGGTCAATCAGCCCCAGCATTTT.